This paragraph covers one T cell receptor (beta chain) sequence. These data are taken from a study of blood T cell repertoires in COVID-19. Study in general: Both acute and convalescent COVID-19 samples were obtained from the United States, Italy and Spain.

The assay was immunoSEQ multiplex PCR, and TCRdb's table has in-frame clones only and misses some. The table has approximately 200,000 clones, about four fifths seen once. This CDR3 has 15 residues. The V gene lost 2 bases and the J gene lost 1 base, with 11 bases spanning the gap. CDR1 SGHTA and CDR2 FQGNSA come from the germline V gene. Everyone who took part was roughly 18 to 89 years old, and they came from about 23 US areas. Specimen: PBMCs or T cells enriched from blood (not recorded which). This chain links TRBV7-2 with TRBJ2-5, with a possible D match to TRBD1 (7 bases). The clonotype originates from a woman in her thirties or forties with acute COVID-19. The CDR3 region is CASSLNRGLQETQYF. The CDR3 DNA reads as TGTGCCAGCAGCTTAAACAGGGGACTCCAAGAGACCCAGTACTTC.